This entry lists 18 T cell receptor beta chains sequenced from one sample in a study of blood T cell repertoires in COVID-19. Only in-frame clones appear in the TCRdb table, and some are missing; sequencing was by immunoSEQ multiplex PCR. The data contain some 260,000 clones, under 95% of them singletons. The sample taken for sequencing was PBMCs or T cells enriched from blood (not recorded which). These receptors were taken from a woman aged 18 to 35 who had recovered from COVID-19.

DNA of the CDR3: TGTGCCAGCAGCCCGAAACTTACAGGGATTCCCTTTACAACCTATAATTCACCCCTCCACTTT. Residues: CASSPKLTGIPFTTYNSPLHF. The V call is TRBV3-1 (or the pseudogene TRBV3-2), the J call TRBJ1-6; perhaps TRBD1 as D (6 bases). Deletions cut 4 bases from V and 2 bases from J, with 27 bases between. Germline CDR1 is LGHDT and CDR2 is YNNKEL (reference sequence). The CDR3 loop spans 21 amino acids.

This chain links TRBV6-2 or TRBV6-3 with TRBJ2-5; 8 positions match TRBD2. CDR1 is MNHEY, CDR2 SVGEGT, per germline. Trimming took 0 bases from V and 2 from J; bases not matched to a gene: 2. The CDR3 has 15 residues. This chain's CDR3 is CASSYSTSDQETQYF. The CDR3 region has the DNA TGTGCCAGCAGTTACTCGACTAGCGATCAAGAGACCCAGTACTTC.

This chain connects TRBV28 to TRBJ1-2; weak D call: TRBD1 (6 bases). Germline values: CDR1 MDHEN, CDR2 SYDVKM. The CDR3 totals 14 residues. V was pared by 10 bases and J by 0 bases, with 15 bases between. As DNA, the CDR3 is TGTGCCAACAAGAGAACAGGGACTAACTATGGCTACACCTTC. Residues: CANKRTGTNYGYTF.

The gene calls are TRBV7-9 and TRBJ2-3; perhaps TRBD1 as D (6 bases). Germline loops: CDR1 SEHNR, CDR2 FQNEAQ (reference sequence). The CDR3 length is 16 residues. V gave up 4 bases and J gave up 5 bases, with 19 bases separating them. The DNA of the CDR3 is TGTGCCAGCAGCTCGGTGGGGGCAGGGGATTTAGATACGCAGTATTTT. This sequence encodes CASSSVGAGDLDTQYF.

This clone was seen a single time. The chain uses TRBV5-1 and TRBJ1-2; no clear D gene. Trimming left V 6 bases short and J 1 base short, with 19 bases between. Germline V gives CDR1 SGHRS, CDR2 YFSETQ. The CDR3 is 16 residues long. This chain's CDR3 is CASNTGQATLNYGYTF. The DNA for the CDR3 is TGCGCCAGCAATACCGGTCAGGCGACCCTTAACTATGGCTACACCTTC.

This chain joins TRBV6-5 and TRBJ2-7; 7 positions agree with TRBD2. This CDR3 region has 15 residues. V lost 6 bases to trimming and J lost 2 bases; unmatched junction nucleotides: 10. Germline assignment: CDR1 MNHEY and CDR2 SVGAGI. CDR3 bases: TGTGCCAGCAGGACCTCGACTAGCAGTGCCTACGAGCAGTACTTC. Translating gives CASRTSTSSAYEQYF.

The sample holds a few counts of this clone. The chain recombines TRBV19 with TRBJ1-2, with 7 bases that match TRBD1. The junction had 7 bases not matched to a gene; V was cut back by 8 bases and J by 4 bases. Germline CDR1 reads LNHDA; CDR2 reads SQIVND (reference sequence). The CDR3 spans 13 residues. CDR3 coding DNA: TGTGCCAGTTTCGACAGGGCAAGCTATGGCTACACCTTC. It specifies CASFDRASYGYTF. Together with reference TRBV19 and TRBJ1-2, the CDR3 gives the full variable domain: DGGITQSPKYLFRKEGQNVTLSCEQNLNHDAMYWYRQDPGQGLRLIYYSQIVNDFQKGDIAEGYSVSREKKESFPLTVTSAQKNPTAFYLCASFDRASYGYTFGSGTRLTVV.

CDR3 sequence (DNA): TGTGCCACCAGCAGGGCCACAGGGAGTCGGGAGACCCAGTACTTC. It encodes CATSRATGSRETQYF. The chain couples TRBV15 to TRBJ2-5, with D perhaps matching TRBD1 (6 bases). The germline gives CDR1 LNHNV, CDR2 YYDKDF (reference sequence). The ends were cut back, 3 bases at V and 5 bases at J, with 16 bases in the middle. This CDR3 comprises 15 residues. The whole variable domain, filled in from reference TRBV15 and TRBJ2-5, reads DAMVIQNPRYQVTQFGKPVTLSCSQTLNHNVMYWYQQKSSQAPKLLFHYYDKDFNNEADTPDNFQSRRPNTSFCFLDIRSPGLGDTAMYLCATSRATGSRETQYFGPGTRLLVL.

The chain employs TRBV9 and TRBJ1-4, with a tentative D call TRBD1 (6 bases). The germline V gene encodes CDR1 SGDLS and CDR2 YYNGEE. Trimming left V 0 bases short and J 4 bases short, with 16 bases between. The CDR3 extends over 17 amino acids. CDR3 DNA: TGTGCCAGCAGCGTAGGGGGGCCAGGGGTTGGTAATGAAAAACTGTTTTTT. This sequence encodes CASSVGGPGVGNEKLFF.

The rearrangement uses TRBV3-1 (or the pseudogene TRBV3-2) and TRBJ2-3, with 15 bases identical to TRBD2. With 5 bases clipped from V and 5 bases from J, the junction kept 5 bases outside the gene matches. This CDR3 has 16 amino acids. In germline, CDR1 is LGHDT, CDR2 YNNKEL (reference sequence). In DNA, the CDR3 is TGTGCCAGCAGCATGGGACTAGCGGGAGGAGGAGATACGCAGTATTTT. Its protein product is CASSMGLAGGGDTQYF.

The chain uses TRBV5-3 and TRBJ1-3, with 7 nucleotides matching TRBD1. Being an ORF, TRBV5-3 has a function that is uncertain. Losses at the gene ends were 3 bases for V and 9 bases for J; bases not matched to a gene: 33. The CDR3 is 22 residues long. The CDR3 sequence: CARSSIYGQVDQRIQLCTTIYF. The DNA for the CDR3 is TGTGCCAGAAGCTCTATCTATGGACAGGTGGATCAAAGAATCCAACTTTGCACCACCATATATTTT.

This clone has a single count. V usage is TRBV7-2 and J usage is TRBJ2-1; D might be TRBD2 (5 bases). The CDR3 is 14 amino acids. V was pared by 5 bases and J by 8 bases, with 16 bases between. Germline CDR1 and CDR2: SGHTA and FQGNSA. CDR3 bases: TGTGCCAGCAGCCCCGGGCCCGTCGGGGATGAGCAGTTCTTC. Its protein is CASSPGPVGDEQFF.

This clone was counted once. The V gene is TRBV4-2, the J gene TRBJ2-7; 13 nucleotides line up with TRBD2. Germline CDR1 LGHNA, CDR2 YNFKEQ. V dropped 1 base and J dropped 4; count of bases not matched to a gene: 1. The CDR3 extends over 15 amino acids. The CDR3 here is CASSQGGLAGYEQYF. Here the CDR3 DNA reads TGTGCCAGCAGCCAAGGGGGACTAGCGGGATACGAGCAGTACTTC.

The V call is TRBV19, the J call TRBJ1-1; a possible D gene is TRBD1 (5 bases). Trimming shortened V by 6 bases and J by 10 bases, and 12 bases separated the two germline ends. The CDR3 is made up of 11 amino acids. CDR1 and CDR2 (germline): LNHDA, SQIVND (reference sequence). CDR3 DNA sequence: TGTGCCAGTAGGTACGGGGGGGGAGCTTTCTTT. Translated, it gives CASRYGGGAFF.

The genes are TRBV11-2 and TRBJ2-7; possible D gene TRBD1, 8 bases. V dropped 5 bases and J dropped 1 base, with 18 bases sitting between them. The CDR3 is 16 residues long. Germline CDR1 and CDR2: SGHAT and FQNNGV. The CDR3 DNA is TGTGCCAGCAGCAACTTGGGGGGGGACAGGTCCTACGAGCAGTACTTC. It translates to CASSNLGGDRSYEQYF.

This sequence joins TRBV6-5 and TRBJ1-4, with 7 bases identical to TRBD1. The CDR3 consists of 13 residues. The J segment lost 5 bases and the V segment lost 4 bases, leaving 1 base of the junction unmatched. Germline values: CDR1 MNHEY, CDR2 SVGAGI. In DNA, the CDR3 is TGTGCCAGCAGTTGGGACAGAAATGAAAAACTGTTTTTT. This translates into CASSWDRNEKLFF.

V gene TRBV27 combines with J gene TRBJ1-2; TRBD1 might be the D (6 bases). Per the germline V gene, CDR1 is MNHEY and CDR2 is SMNVEV (reference sequence). This CDR3 comprises 16 residues. With 2 bases removed from V and 1 base from J, the gap between germline ends came to 14 bases. The CDR3 DNA follows: TGTGCCAGCAGTTTAGGGTGGGGACAAAATAACTATGGCTACACCTTC. This gives the protein CASSLGWGQNNYGYTF.

CDR3 in amino acids: CASPTDEQFF. The DNA of the CDR3 is TGTGCCAGTCCTACCGATGAGCAGTTCTTC. The chain is built from TRBV3-1 (or the pseudogene TRBV3-2) and TRBJ2-1; no reliable D call. Germline V gene lookup returns CDR1 LGHDT and CDR2 YNNKEL (reference sequence). V was pared by 9 bases and J by 8 bases, with 8 bases between. The CDR3 has 10 residues.